This T cell receptor (beta chain) was sequenced for a study of CD8+ T cells in alopecia areata. Study in general: Treatment comprised oral tofacitinib, 5 to 10 mg twice daily, in treated patients. Broader study findings: An increase in clonality over normal scalp was evident in lesional scalp, especially alopecia totalis/universalis. Scalp clonality, together with expanded CD8+ clones among the top 100, fell significantly with tofacitinib.

About this clone: As yet, its antigen is unknown.

Described treatment: oral pan-JAK inhibitor, 5-10 mg twice daily. Extraction and reverse transcription of RNA yielded cDNA as the sequencing template. The protocol was immunoSEQ multiplex PCR, while the TCRdb copy is restricted to in-frame clones and leaves out a portion. The table includes under 300,000 clones, 50% to 75% detected once. Germline values: CDR1 GTSNPN, CDR2 SVGIG (reference sequence). The CDR3 is made up of 14 amino acids. V shed 7 bases and J shed 7 bases, with 17 bases lying between them. The sequence was collected from a human donor with alopecia areata. J is TRBJ1-6 and V is TRBV30; the D is unclear. Sequencing was performed on CD4+ T cells sorted from blood, taken around week 52, from a patient treated with tofacitinib. The CDR3 sequence: CASRALRTNSPLHF. DNA for the CDR3: TGTGCCTCGAGGGCCCTTAGGACGAATTCACCCCTCCACTTT.